This TCR beta chain was documented in a study of T cell changes during pregnancy in multiple sclerosis. The junction had 10 bases not matched to a gene; V was cut back by 2 bases and J by 3 bases. Germline V gene lookup returns CDR1 MNHNS and CDR2 SASEGT. The CDR3 covers 18 residues. This table comes from immunoSEQ multiplex PCR, and its TCRdb copy is limited to in-frame clones, with some not included. The sample includes under 90,000 clones, nearly 95% of them seen just once. This clone has just one count. The material was peripheral blood, obtained in the second trimester of pregnancy. The source of this sequence is a female donor in good health, enrolled as a control in a pregnancy study. The rearrangement joins TRBV6-1 to TRBJ2-7; 13 bases map to TRBD2. The CDR3 reads CASSERGLAGPRFYEQYF. For the CDR3, the DNA is TGTGCCAGCAGTGAAAGGGGACTAGCGGGACCAAGGTTCTACGAGCAGTACTTC.